This T cell receptor (beta chain) appears in the sequencing data of a study of T cells in Graves' hyperthyroidism and ophthalmopathy. Overall study results and limits: Most thyroid-expanded clonotypes above 0.001 were also found in blood.

Unmatched junction bases numbered 5, after V lost 8 bases and J lost 3 bases. There are 14 residues in the CDR3. Germline CDR1 is SNHLY and CDR2 is FYNNEI. Uncontrolled infection, other autoimmune disease, pregnancy or lactation barred patients from enrollment. In making diagnoses, clinical symptoms, serum thyroxine and TRAb, thyroid ultrasound and orbital computed tomography were all used. The sample holds many counts of this clonotype. Its target is not known. TCR beta CDR3 region amplification was performed from RNA transcripts. A set of HTBI primers served as the primers for a first-round RT-PCR of the TCR CDR3. TCRdb reprocessed the multiplex PCR reads with MiXCR, giving one entry per CDR3 protein. The sample lists a few hundred thousand distinct CDR3 sequences, roughly 15% occurring once.

The TCR comes from a woman in her twenties or thirties with Graves' ophthalmopathy. Specimen: blood. The gene calls are TRBV2 and TRBJ2-5, with 11 bases fitting TRBD2. CDR3 nucleotides: TGTGCCAGCCGTACGACTAGCGGGGAAGAGACCCAGTACTTC. Its translation is CASRTTSGEETQYF.